The 2 T cell receptor beta chains below were found in one sample sequenced in a study of technical replicates of blood from a few donors (TCRdb year 2017). Preparation of the library involved the immunoSEQ multiplex PCR assay. This immuneACCESS table, as held by TCRdb, lists in-frame sequences with V and J called but not all clones. Of the missing ones, under half trace to an unresolved V gene in checked studies; the others have no known cause. This sample comprises more than 75,000 clones, 86% of them detected only once. The ten top clones hold approximately 5% of the sample. Sequencing was done on a sample of PBMCs. The receptor source for this set is a human donor in good health. Some clones in this sample may be carry-over from other donors' samples.

The V gene is TRBV5-1, the J gene TRBJ1-4; D possibly corresponds to TRBD1 (5 bases). This CDR3 is 14 amino acids long. Germline assignment: CDR1 SGHRS and CDR2 YFSETQ. V lost 4 bases and J 0 bases, leaving 7 bases between the germline ends. The CDR3, as DNA: TGCGCCAGCAGCGAGACAGCAACTAATGAAAAACTGTTTTTT. This encodes CASSETATNEKLFF. The full variable domain, rest sourced from reference TRBV5-1 and TRBJ1-4, is KAGVTQTPRYLIKTRGQQVTLSCSPISGHRSVSWYQQTPGQGLQFLFEYFSETQRNKGNFPGRFSGRQFSNSRSEMNVSTLELGDSALYLCASSETATNEKLFFGSGTQLSVL.

The CDR3 sequence is CASSLTGYSTDTQYF. CDR3 sequence (DNA): TGTGCCAGCAGCTTAACCGGGTATAGCACAGATACGCAGTATTTT. This chain uses TRBV7-3 with TRBJ2-3; D gene unclear. CDR1 and CDR2 (germline): SGHTA, FQGTGA. The V and J ends lost 0 bases and 0 bases respectively, with 7 bases between them. This CDR3 contains 15 residues.